The 21 T cell receptor beta chains reported below all come from one sample, sequenced in a study of blood T cell repertoires in COVID-19. Assay used: immunoSEQ multiplex PCR; TCRdb lists only in-frame clones, some missing. The sample holds roughly 500,000 clones; over 75% are singletons and the top ten take 1.5% to 2%. Sequenced: PBMCs or T cells enriched from blood (not recorded which). These TCRs come from a middle-aged woman who had recovered from COVID-19.

The chain couples TRBV4-1 to TRBJ1-4, with 7 bases lining up with TRBD1. Germline CDR1 MGHRA, CDR2 YSYEKL. There are 18 residues in the CDR3. V shed 1 base, J shed 3 bases, and the junction held 11 bases outside the gene matches. DNA of the CDR3: TGCGCCAGCAGCCAAGCAGGTCAGGGGGGTCTTTCTAATGAAAAACTGTTTTTT. Translating it yields CASSQAGQGGLSNEKLFF.

The V call is TRBV3-1 (or the pseudogene TRBV3-2), the J call TRBJ2-2; D gene ambiguous. The CDR3 is 14 amino acids. Germline-derived CDR1 and CDR2 are LGHDT and YNNKEL (reference sequence). V was trimmed by 4 bases and J by 5 bases, leaving 11 bases between them. The CDR3 DNA follows: TGTGCCAGCAGCCCCCGAGGTTGGACCGGGGAGCTGTTTTTT. Encoded protein: CASSPRGWTGELFF.

The chain carries TRBV19 and TRBJ1-5; no clear D gene. V gave up 8 bases and J gave up 6 bases, with 11 bases separating them. This CDR3 contains 12 residues. CDR1 LNHDA and CDR2 SQIVND come from the germline V gene (reference sequence). The CDR3 region is CASDEGVQPQHF. Here the CDR3 DNA reads TGTGCCAGTGACGAAGGAGTTCAGCCCCAGCATTTT.

V gene TRBV5-1 combines with J gene TRBJ2-1, with 14 nucleotides matching TRBD2. Trimming at V came to 6 bases and at J to 7 bases, leaving 18 bases not matched to a gene. The V gene's germline CDR1 is SGHRS and CDR2 YFSETQ. CDR3 length equals 19 residues. The CDR3 DNA follows: TGCGCCAGCACCCCGTTGAGGTCCGGGACTAGCGGGAGTAAAAATGAGCAGTTCTTC. Amino acids: CASTPLRSGTSGSKNEQFF.

J is TRBJ1-1 and V is TRBV5-1, with 10 bases matching TRBD1. The CDR3 is 16 amino acids. Germline lookup yields CDR1 SGHRS and CDR2 YFSETQ. V was pared by 1 base and J by 5 bases, with 8 bases of the junction left unmatched. The CDR3, as DNA: TGCGCCAGCAGCTTGCAAGGACAGGGGGTTCGTACTGAAGCTTTCTTT. Its translation is CASSLQGQGVRTEAFF.

The chain recombines TRBV2 with TRBJ2-1; 11 bases match TRBD2. The CDR3 runs 15 residues. Germline V CDR1 and CDR2: SNHLY, FYNNEI. V was clipped by 7 bases and J by 2 bases; unmatched bases: 4. This chain's CDR3 is CASKELAGAYNEQFF. CDR3 nucleotides: TGTGCCAGCAAGGAACTAGCGGGAGCCTACAATGAGCAGTTCTTC.

The chain joins TRBV29-1 to TRBJ1-1; tentatively, D is TRBD1 (5 bases). The CDR3 is 14 amino acids. The germline CDR1 and CDR2 sequences are SQVTM and ANQGSEA. V lost 3 bases and J lost 1, with 12 bases in between. The CDR3 region is CSVDISGQNTEAFF. CDR3 coding DNA: TGCAGCGTTGATATCTCCGGACAGAACACTGAAGCTTTCTTT.

The gene calls are TRBV5-4 and TRBJ1-1, with D unclear. CDR3 length: 16 amino acids. Germline CDR1 reads SGHNT; CDR2 reads YYREEE (reference sequence). With 2 bases removed from V and 1 base from J, the gap between germline ends came to 15 bases. CDR3 DNA sequence: TGTGCCAGCAGCTTTGGCCCCGGGGTCACGAACACTGAAGCTTTCTTT. Its translation: CASSFGPGVTNTEAFF.

The chain links TRBV3-1 (or the pseudogene TRBV3-2) to TRBJ2-3; maybe TRBD1 (6 bases). V was trimmed by 2 bases and J by 0 bases, leaving 15 bases between them. Germline CDR1 LGHDT, CDR2 YNNKEL (reference sequence). The CDR3 extends over 17 amino acids. CDR3 sequence (DNA): TGTGCCAGCAGCCAACAGGGGATGTTTGGAAGCACAGATACGCAGTATTTT. Translating it yields CASSQQGMFGSTDTQYF.

The rearrangement links TRBV5-1 to TRBJ1-2; maybe TRBD1 (5 bases). The CDR3 contains 14 residues. Per germline, CDR1 SGHRS and CDR2 YFSETQ. The V gene lost 0 bases and the J gene lost 7 bases, with 13 bases spanning the gap. Here the CDR3 reads CASSLEQALGGYTF. For the CDR3, the DNA is TGCGCCAGCAGCTTGGAACAGGCCCTGGGTGGCTACACCTTC.

The V call is TRBV9, the J call TRBJ2-1, with 8 bases fitting TRBD2. CDR1 and CDR2 (germline): SGDLS, YYNGEE. The CDR3 covers 16 residues. V dropped 0 bases and J dropped 7; count of bases not matched to a gene: 9. The CDR3, as DNA: TGTGCCAGCAGCGTAGGGCCAGCGGGAGTTGGTAATGAGCAGTTCTTC. It is translated as CASSVGPAGVGNEQFF. The full variable domain, in which reference TRBV9 and TRBJ2-1 provide the parts outside the CDR3, is DSGVTQTPKHLITATGQRVTLRCSPRSGDLSVYWYQQSLDQGLQFLIQYYNGEERAKGNILERFSAQQFPDLHSELNLSSLELGDSALYFCASSVGPAGVGNEQFFGPGTRLTVL.

This chain connects TRBV5-1 to TRBJ1-1; 8 bases are a match to TRBD1. This CDR3 is built from 13 residues. The germline gives CDR1 SGHRS, CDR2 YFSETQ. V lost 4 bases and J lost 7; bases outside the gene matches: 6. CDR3 protein: CASSQGASGEAFF. CDR3 DNA sequence: TGCGCCAGCAGCCAGGGGGCGTCAGGTGAAGCTTTCTTT.

The V call is TRBV9, the J call TRBJ1-2; 7 bases are a match to TRBD1. Germline CDR1 and CDR2: SGDLS and YYNGEE. The CDR3 is 15 amino acids. J was trimmed by 0 bases and V by 4 bases; bases with no gene match: 6. CDR3 nucleotide sequence: TGTGCCAGCAGCCCCCTGGGACAGTCTAACTATGGCTACACCTTC. It encodes CASSPLGQSNYGYTF.

The chain is built from TRBV6-1 and TRBJ2-7; D is possibly TRBD2 (6 bases). This CDR3 is 14 amino acids long. The V and J ends lost 1 base and 6 bases respectively, with 13 bases between them. CDR1 is MNHNS and CDR2 is SASEGT in the germline V gene. CDR3: CASSEVGGAGEQYF. The CDR3 DNA follows: TGTGCCAGCAGTGAAGTAGGCGGGGCTGGCGAGCAGTACTTC.

V and J are TRBV23-1 and TRBJ2-7, with a tentative D call TRBD1 (5 bases). TRBV23-1 is an open reading frame, and its role is uncertain. The CDR3 contains 13 residues. V gave up 8 bases and J gave up 0 bases, with 11 bases separating them. The CDR3 nucleotides are TGCGCCAGCGGCAGGGCCTTCTCCTACGAGCAGTACTTC. It is translated as CASGRAFSYEQYF.

V is TRBV19 and J is TRBJ1-2; possibly TRBD1 for D (6 bases). Trimming removed 0 bases from V and 4 bases from J, with 12 bases in between. The germline CDR1 and CDR2 sequences are LNHDA and SQIVND (reference sequence). The CDR3 consists of 15 residues. The CDR3 nucleotides read TGTGCCAGTAGTATAGATACAGGGATTCTCTATGGCTACACCTTC. It specifies CASSIDTGILYGYTF. Full variable domain (missing parts from reference TRBV19 and TRBJ1-2): DGGITQSPKYLFRKEGQNVTLSCEQNLNHDAMYWYRQDPGQGLRLIYYSQIVNDFQKGDIAEGYSVSREKKESFPLTVTSAQKNPTAFYLCASSIDTGILYGYTFGSGTRLTVV.

The CDR3 spells CASSDSRGVSTEAFF. In nucleotides, the CDR3 is TGTGCCAGCAGTGATAGCAGGGGAGTGAGCACTGAAGCTTTCTTT. The chain joins TRBV6-1 to TRBJ1-1, with a weak D call TRBD1 (6 bases). V was trimmed by 3 bases and J by 4 bases, leaving 15 bases between them. Per the germline V gene, CDR1 is MNHNS and CDR2 is SASEGT. The CDR3 loop spans 15 amino acids.

The CDR3 sequence is CASSFTRGYTF. Here the CDR3 DNA reads TGTGCCAGCAGCTTCACTCGTGGCTACACCTTC. This chain uses TRBV5-5 with TRBJ1-2; D is undetermined. The V and J ends lost 2 bases and 7 bases respectively, with 6 bases between them. The CDR3 runs to 11 residues. Germline V gives CDR1 SGHKS, CDR2 YYEKEE (reference sequence).

The chain has TRBV11-2 and TRBJ2-3, with 9 bases lining up with TRBD2. Germline V gives CDR1 SGHAT, CDR2 FQNNGV. The junction had 6 bases not matched to a gene; V was cut back by 5 bases and J by 0 bases. The CDR3 contains 16 residues. In nucleotides, the CDR3 is TGTGCCAGCAGCCAGCGACTAGCGGCTAGCACAGATACGCAGTATTTT. Its translation: CASSQRLAASTDTQYF.

V is TRBV7-9 and J is TRBJ2-7; D gene uncertain. Deletions cut 7 bases from V and 3 bases from J, with 7 bases between. Germline CDR1 is SEHNR and CDR2 is FQNEAQ (reference sequence). CDR3 length equals 11 residues. The CDR3 region is CASTGSYEQYF. DNA for the CDR3: TGTGCCAGCACCGGTAGCTACGAGCAGTACTTC. The full variable domain, its missing parts supplied by reference TRBV7-9 and TRBJ2-7, is DTGVSQNPRHKITKRGQNVTFRCDPISEHNRLYWYRQTLGQGPEFLTYFQNEAQLEKSRLLSDRFSAERPKGSFSTLEIQRTEQGDSAMYLCASTGSYEQYFGPGTRLTVT.

The gene calls are TRBV29-1 and TRBJ2-2, with TRBD1 matching over 8 bases. V lost 5 bases and J lost 6; bases outside the gene matches: 11. This CDR3 has 15 amino acids. From germline, CDR1 is SQVTM and CDR2 ANQGSEA. CDR3 bases: TGCAGCGTTCTCGTGGGGGGCAGGGGGCCCGGGGAGCTGTTTTTT. Residues: CSVLVGGRGPGELFF.